The TCR beta chain described here comes from a study of PD-1 blockade in mismatch repair-deficient tumors. Background on the study: Patients had approximately 12 mismatch repair-deficient cancer types and were previously treated and progressing.

The CDR3 runs 15 residues. Germline values: CDR1 SGHRS, CDR2 YFSETQ. Trimming took off 4 bases at V and 1 base at J, with 11 bases between the two ends. In regard to this clone: Its specificity is unknown.

Findings of the study overall: Rapid post-treatment expansion, then contraction, generally preceding radiologic response, marked tumor-resident clones.

Mismatch repair deficiency was confirmed in all patients, by PCR or immunohistochemistry. TCR sequencing covered three patients who responded to pembrolizumab. Libraries were prepared by immunoSEQ multiplex PCR; TCRdb keeps only in-frame clonotypes and omits some of them. The sample contains about 51,000 clones, 81% of which appear only once. This specimen was peripheral blood, taken around 19 weeks after starting pembrolizumab. This chain connects TRBV5-1 to TRBJ2-2, with D tentatively TRBD1 (5 bases). This sequence originates from an adult with mismatch repair-deficient cancer. CDR3 coding DNA: TGCGCCAGCAGCGTAGACAGCCGGAACACCGGGGAGCTGTTTTTT. This encodes CASSVDSRNTGELFF.